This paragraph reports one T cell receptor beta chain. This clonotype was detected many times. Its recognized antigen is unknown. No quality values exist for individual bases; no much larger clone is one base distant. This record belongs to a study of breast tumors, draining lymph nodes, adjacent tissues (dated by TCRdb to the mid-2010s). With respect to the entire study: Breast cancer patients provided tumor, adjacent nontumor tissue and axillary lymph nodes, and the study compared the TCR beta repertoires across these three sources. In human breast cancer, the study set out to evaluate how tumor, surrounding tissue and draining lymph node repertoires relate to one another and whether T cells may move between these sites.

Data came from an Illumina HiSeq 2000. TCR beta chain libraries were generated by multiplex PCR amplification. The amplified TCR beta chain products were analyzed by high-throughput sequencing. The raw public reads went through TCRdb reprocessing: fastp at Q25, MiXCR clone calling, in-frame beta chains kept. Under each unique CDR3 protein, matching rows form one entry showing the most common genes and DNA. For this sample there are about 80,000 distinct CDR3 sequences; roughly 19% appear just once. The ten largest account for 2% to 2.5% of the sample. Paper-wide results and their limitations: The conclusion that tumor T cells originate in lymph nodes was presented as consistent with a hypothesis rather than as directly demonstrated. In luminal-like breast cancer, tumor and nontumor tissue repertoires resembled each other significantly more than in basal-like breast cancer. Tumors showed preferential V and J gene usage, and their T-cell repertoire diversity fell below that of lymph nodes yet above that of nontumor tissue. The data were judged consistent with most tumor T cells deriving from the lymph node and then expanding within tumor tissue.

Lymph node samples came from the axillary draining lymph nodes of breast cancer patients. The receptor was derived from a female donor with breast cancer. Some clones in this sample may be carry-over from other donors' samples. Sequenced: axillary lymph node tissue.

The CDR3 reads CASSLRLAGGGETQYF. The DNA sequence reads TGTGCCAGCAGCTTGAGACTAGCGGGAGGGGGGGAGACCCAGTACTTC. This receptor chain uses TRBV5-5 and TRBJ2-5; 14 bases in the junction line up with TRBD2. Per the germline V gene (reference sequence), SGHKS is the CDR1 and YYEKEE is the CDR2. From the cysteine up to the phenylalanine, the CDR3 has a length of 16 residues. Only the CDR3 region is kept as DNA, spanning 48 bases read in frame from base 1. Relative to germline, V is missing 1 base and J is missing 5 bases, with 4 bases of the junction outside any gene match. The variable domain in full, with residues beyond the CDR3 obtained from the reference TRBV5-5 and TRBJ2-5 genes, is DAGVTQSPTHLIKTRGQQVTLRCSPISGHKSVSWYQQVLGQGPQFIFQYYEKEERGRGNFPDRFSARQFPNYSSELNVNALLLGDSALYLCASSLRLAGGGETQYFGPGTRLLVL.